The source of this T cell receptor beta chain is a study of early stage breast cancer tumors. Findings and caveats of the study: Most shared enriched TCRB sequences were commonly generated ones.

As concerns this clone: Its matching antigen is unknown.

This table comes from immunoSEQ multiplex PCR, and its TCRdb copy is limited to in-frame clones, with some not included. The repertoire consists of under 35,000 clones, with 84% occurring once and the leading ten covering over 8.5%. The CDR3 has 13 amino acids. The germline V gene has CDR1 SGHDT and CDR2 YYEEEE. With 6 bases clipped from V and 5 bases from J, the junction kept 5 bases outside the gene matches. The genes are TRBV5-6 and TRBJ2-3, with 8 nucleotides matching TRBD1. The clonotype was recovered from a person in their fifties with breast cancer. The sample consisted of blood. The CDR3 is CASMNRGIDTQYF. CDR3 in DNA: TGTGCCAGCATGAACAGGGGGATAGATACGCAGTATTTT.